These T cell receptor beta chains were read from a single sample in a study of cytomegalovirus exposure and HLA in healthy donors. The table came from immunoSEQ multiplex PCR; TCRdb's copy has only in-frame clones and leaves some out. The table shows about 190,000 clones, with over 65% occurring only once. Sequencing used PBMCs. The origin of the receptors is a woman aged 45-59 years in good health and CMV-seropositive. Both conserved end residues are part of each CDR3. Each record gives: V gene, CDR3 protein.

TRBV7-9 CASSLGGQKAFF
TRBV6-5 CASSFDRTYGYTF
TRBV7-6 CASSPLEGNYGYTF
TRBV15 CATSPLGRSSTDTQYF
TRBV19 CASSKILAGGTDTQYF
TRBV6-1 CASRLTGEAFF
TRBV29-1 CSVESGSSGAETQYF
TRBV7-9 CSSSLGRGTEAFF
TRBV30 CAWRRTGSPRGGYTF
TRBV13 CASSSNSGTDTQYF
TRBV15 CATSRAGVNTEAFF
TRBV29-1 CSVAGTDTQYF
TRBV5-3 CARSLTETETQYF
TRBV7-2 CASSLGQGARITEAFF
TRBV6-1 CASSRGLNSYGYTF
TRBV18 CASSPDSQYGYTF
TRBV18 CASSPPVGGDGYTF
TRBV6-5 CASSAPGTGHYEQYF
TRBV7-9 CASSPGNPNEKLFF
TRBV5-1 CASSSRQAETQYF
TRBV29-1 CSVTGGTSNEKLFF
TRBV4-3 CASSQVGGNQPQHF
TRBV10-1 CASRRDLNTEAFF
TRBV5-4 CASSLVSGGGQETQYF
TRBV18 CASSPPVSEAAFF
TRBV2 CASKRQGGSYNEQFF
TRBV6-5 CASSSLRRDNEQFF
TRBV4-1 CASSQVRGNYGYTF
TRBV9 CASSANRVSTDTQYF
TRBV7-9 CASSFLLAGDYNEQFF
TRBV28 CASTQGLAGITYEQYF
TRBV11-3 CASGNGEAETQYF
TRBV7-9 CASSLAASGGYEQFF
TRBV5-6 CASSPGYGANVLTF
TRBV7-2 CASSTTSGGLYEQYF
TRBV6-5 CASTPLRGSYGYTF
TRBV5-1 CASSLWTQQANYGYTF
TRBV7-2 CASSFGTVLQETQYF
TRBV11-2 CASSKQGAGELFF
TRBV11-2 CASSPNTDTQYF
TRBV2 CASSPPRNSGVDNEQFF
TRBV7-8 CASSLVGGHEQFF
TRBV30 CAWTNSYTDTQYF
TRBV30 CAWSPDRAYEQYF
TRBV5-6 CASSSWGGGDDEQYF
TRBV6-5 CASSLLGGYEQYF
TRBV10-3 CAIGAAGYEQYF
TRBV7-9 CASSSLYGYTF
TRBV7-2 CASSLVRGGVTDTQYF
TRBV14 CASSHGTYEQYF
TRBV9 CASSMQGIGNTIYF
TRBV5-5 CASSPGTGGFNSGANVLTF
TRBV6-5 CASRKTGPSYEQYF
TRBV10-3 CAISGKGEGYGYTF